The rows below give T cell receptor beta chains drawn from one sample of a study of blood T cell repertoires in COVID-19. The protocol was immunoSEQ multiplex PCR, while the TCRdb copy is restricted to in-frame clones and leaves out a portion. This sample has over 70,000 clones, with approximately 81% found just once. Sequencing was performed on peripheral blood. Receptor source: a man aged 60 to 69 with COVID-19, enrolled during active disease. Both conserved end residues are part of each CDR3. The size of a clone is reported for some rows only, either as once, few or many, or as a class for expanded clones.

J | size | V | CDR3
TRBJ2-3 | NA | TRBV5-1 | CASSPMGGSTDTQYF
TRBJ2-6 | NA | TRBV9 | CASSELGALGANVLTF
TRBJ2-3 | NA | TRBV7-3 | CASSRQGFASDTQYF
TRBJ2-5 | NA | TRBV24-1 | CATSKGGQETQYF
TRBJ1-2 | NA | TRBV5-1 | CASSRQGDGYTF
TRBJ2-1 | NA | TRBV7-7 | CASSLTVTGAYNEQFF
TRBJ1-5 | NA | TRBV23-1 | CASSQSGVGAGEGVNQPQHF
TRBJ1-1 | NA | TRBV10-3 | CAIRGLNTEAFF
TRBJ1-1 | NA | TRBV28 | CASRPPDGGPGDTEAFF
TRBJ2-7 | NA | TRBV28 | CASSLGEYEQYF
TRBJ2-4 | few | TRBV2 | CASSERLLAEISNIQYF
TRBJ2-5 | NA | TRBV19 | CASSRHLVGQETQYF
TRBJ1-2 | few | TRBV5-1 | CASSLTFANYGYTF
TRBJ2-1 | NA | TRBV18 | CASSPPGGEWRDEQFF
TRBJ2-1 | NA | TRBV24-1 | CATSDGTSGRSRIDYNEQFF